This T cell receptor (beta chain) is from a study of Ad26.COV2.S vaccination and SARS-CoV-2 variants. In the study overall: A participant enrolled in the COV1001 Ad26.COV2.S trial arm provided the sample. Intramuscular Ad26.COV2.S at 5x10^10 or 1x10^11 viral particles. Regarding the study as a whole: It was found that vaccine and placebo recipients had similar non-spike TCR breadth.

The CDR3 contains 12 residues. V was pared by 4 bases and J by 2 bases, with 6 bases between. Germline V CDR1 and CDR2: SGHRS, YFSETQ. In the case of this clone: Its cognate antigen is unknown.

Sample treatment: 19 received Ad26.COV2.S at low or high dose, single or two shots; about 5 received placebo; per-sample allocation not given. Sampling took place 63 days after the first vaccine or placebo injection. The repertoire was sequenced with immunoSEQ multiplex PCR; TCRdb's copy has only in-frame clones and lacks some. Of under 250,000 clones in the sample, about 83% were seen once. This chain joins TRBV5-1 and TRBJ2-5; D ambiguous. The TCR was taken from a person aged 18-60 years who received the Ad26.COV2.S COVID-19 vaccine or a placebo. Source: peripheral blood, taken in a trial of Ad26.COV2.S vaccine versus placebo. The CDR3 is CASSRPQETQYF. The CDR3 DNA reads TGCGCCAGCAGCCGCCCTCAAGAGACCCAGTACTTC.